This T cell receptor (beta chain) was profiled in a study of cytomegalovirus exposure and HLA in healthy donors. Data came from immunoSEQ multiplex PCR; TCRdb stores just in-frame clones and leaves some out. The sample contains 90,000 to 130,000 clones, roughly 88% of which appear only once. V was pared by 2 bases and J by 2 bases, with 9 bases between. The CDR3 loop spans 14 amino acids. Germline V gives CDR1 MNHNY, CDR2 SVGAGI (reference sequence). The chain is built from TRBV6-6 and TRBJ2-5; D unresolved. Sequenced input: PBMCs. The receptor was derived from a woman younger than 45 in good health and CMV-seropositive. The CDR3 loop reads CASSYGGSQETQYF. CDR3 sequence (DNA): TGTGCCAGCAGTTACGGCGGCTCTCAAGAGACCCAGTACTTC.